This is a list of T cell receptor beta chains from one sample in a study of blood T cell repertoires in COVID-19. TCRdb's table, derived via immunoSEQ multiplex PCR, lists solely in-frame clones and lacks some. The sample shows around 88,000 clones, roughly 80% of them seen only once. The sample taken for sequencing was peripheral blood. Source of these receptors: a woman of 80 years or more with acute or convalescent COVID-19. Each CDR3 is given with its conserved first and last residue. Each record gives: clone size, V gene, J gene, D gene, CDR3 protein, CDR3 DNA. A D gene is named only where the DNA matches it firmly. Rows give clone size only sometimes, using once, few, many, or a class for an expanded clone.

>once|TRBV6-5|TRBJ2-7|-
CASRRTDPYEQYF
TGTGCCAGCAGGCGGACTGATCCCTACGAGCAGTACTTC
>once|TRBV6-5|TRBJ1-6|TRBD1
CASSFGQGDGSPLHF
TGTGCCAGCAGTTTCGGACAGGGGGATGGTTCACCCCTCCACTTT
>-|TRBV6-5|TRBJ1-4|-
CASSSSRGANEKLFF
TGTGCCAGCAGCTCCTCCCGGGGTGCTAATGAAAAACTGTTTTTT
>-|TRBV7-2|TRBJ1-3|TRBD1
CASSLDRDSGNTIYF
TGTGCCAGCAGCCTAGACAGGGACTCTGGAAACACCATATATTTT
>once|TRBV5-8|TRBJ1-2|-
CASSSVGGPNYGYTF
TGTGCCAGCAGCTCGGTCGGGGGACCAAACTATGGCTACACCTTC
>-|TRBV27|TRBJ2-3|TRBD1
CASSPDRGTDTQYF
TGTGCCAGCAGCCCGGACAGGGGAACAGATACGCAGTATTTT
>-|TRBV7-2|TRBJ1-2|-
CASSFSSLGLNYGYTF
TGTGCCAGCAGCTTCTCCTCACTGGGCCTTAACTATGGCTACACCTTC
>-|TRBV6-5|TRBJ1-4|-
CASTWWGANEKLFF
TGTGCCAGCACCTGGTGGGGAGCTAATGAAAAACTGTTTTTT
>once|TRBV29-1|TRBJ2-1|TRBD2
CSVPAGGLGNEQFF
TGCAGCGTACCGGCGGGGGGGTTGGGCAATGAGCAGTTCTTC
>-|TRBV11-3|TRBJ2-1|TRBD2
CASSSRTSTYRSYNEQFF
TGTGCCAGCAGCTCAAGGACTAGCACCTATCGGTCCTACAATGAGCAGTTCTTC
>-|TRBV7-8|TRBJ1-4|-
CASSLDSANEKLFF
TGTGCCAGCAGTCTGGACAGTGCCAATGAAAAACTGTTTTTT
>once|TRBV20-1|TRBJ1-6|-
CSAKYGSPLHF
TGCAGTGCAAAGTACGGTTCACCCCTCCACTTT
>once|TRBV7-9|TRBJ1-1|-
CASSSAQGMNTEAFF
TGTGCCAGCAGCTCGGCGCAGGGGATGAACACTGAAGCTTTCTTT
>-|TRBV5-6|TRBJ2-3|-
CASSPPEGAGGPYTQYF
TGTGCCAGCAGCCCCCCCGAGGGGGCGGGGGGCCCGTATACGCAGTATTTT
>-|TRBV6-1|TRBJ1-2|TRBD1
CASTEGTGGNYGYTF
TGTGCCAGCACTGAAGGGACAGGGGGGAACTATGGCTACACCTTC
>-|TRBV6-5|TRBJ1-4|-
CATAGQPTTNEKLFF
TGTGCCACGGCCGGACAGCCTACAACTAATGAAAAACTGTTTTTT
>-|TRBV6-1|TRBJ1-1|TRBD1
CASSEGTGLNTEAFF
TGTGCCAGCAGTGAAGGGACAGGTTTGAACACTGAAGCTTTCTTT
>-|TRBV11-2|TRBJ1-6|TRBD1
CASNYRGGNSPLHF
TGTGCCAGCAACTACAGGGGAGGAAATTCACCCCTCCACTTT
>-|TRBV28|TRBJ1-2|-
CASRDSSGYTF
TGTGCCAGCAGGGACTCTAGTGGCTACACCTTC
>few|TRBV28|TRBJ1-2|TRBD1
CASSLSDRAKGYTF
TGTGCCAGCAGTTTATCGGACAGGGCCAAAGGCTACACCTTC
>-|TRBV4-3|TRBJ1-5|TRBD1
CASSRYDQGENSNQPQHF
TGCGCCAGCAGCCGATATGATCAGGGGGAAAATAGCAATCAGCCCCAGCATTTT
>-|TRBV7-8|TRBJ1-6|TRBD1
CASSLRVAGGSSYNSPLHF
TGTGCCAGCAGCTTACGGGTGGCAGGGGGATCTTCCTATAATTCACCCCTCCACTTT
>-|TRBV7-6|TRBJ2-5|TRBD2
CASSLGAKRGVGTQYF
TGTGCCAGCAGCTTAGGAGCCAAGCGGGGGGTAGGGACCCAGTACTTC
>-|TRBV9|TRBJ1-2|TRBD1
CASSGAQGKGGYTF
TGTGCCAGCAGCGGCGCACAGGGGAAGGGGGGCTACACCTTC
>once|TRBV7-2|TRBJ1-4|TRBD1
CASSSFIWTGTTNEKLFF
TGTGCCAGCAGCTCCTTCATTTGGACAGGCACAACTAATGAAAAACTGTTTTTT
>few|TRBV11-2|TRBJ1-3|-
CASSLYSAPPGNTIYF
TGTGCCAGCAGCCTATACAGTGCTCCGCCTGGTAACACCATATATTTT